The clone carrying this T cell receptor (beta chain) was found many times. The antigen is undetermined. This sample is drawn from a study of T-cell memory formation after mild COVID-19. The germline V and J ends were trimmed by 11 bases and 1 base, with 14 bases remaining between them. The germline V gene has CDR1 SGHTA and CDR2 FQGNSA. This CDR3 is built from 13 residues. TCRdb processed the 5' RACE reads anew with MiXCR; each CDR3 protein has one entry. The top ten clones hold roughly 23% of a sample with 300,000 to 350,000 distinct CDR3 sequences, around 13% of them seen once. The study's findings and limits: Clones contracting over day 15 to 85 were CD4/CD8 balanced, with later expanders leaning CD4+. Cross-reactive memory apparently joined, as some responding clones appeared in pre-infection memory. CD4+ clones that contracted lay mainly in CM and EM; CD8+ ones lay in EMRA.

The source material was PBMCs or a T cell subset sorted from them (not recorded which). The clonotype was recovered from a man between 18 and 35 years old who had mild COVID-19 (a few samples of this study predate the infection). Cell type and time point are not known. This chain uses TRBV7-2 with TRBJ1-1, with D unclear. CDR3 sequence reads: CAGGGRQNTEAFF. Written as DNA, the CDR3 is TGTGCCGGTGGCGGAAGACAGAACACTGAAGCTTTCTTT.